These T cell receptor beta chains were read from a single sample in a study of Graves' ophthalmopathy and Graves' hyperthyroidism. Using its own MiXCR run on the multiplex PCR reads, TCRdb lists one record per CDR3 protein. The profile shows about 180,000 distinct CDR3 sequences, more than 30% of them singletons. Material for sequencing was peripheral blood. Receptor source: a woman aged 40-49 years with Graves' ophthalmopathy. CDR3s include the opening cysteine and the closing phenylalanine or tryptophan. The D gene is left open where the match is weak. Size values are once, few and many counts, or a class for expanded clones, and some rows have none.

abundance	d_gene	v_gene	j_gene	CDR3nt	CDR3aa
many	TRBD1	TRBV6-2/TRBV6-3	TRBJ2-7	TGTGCCAGCGCCCGCGACAGGGTCTACGAGCAGTACTTC	CASARDRVYEQYF
many	TRBD1	TRBV15	TRBJ1-6	TGTGCCACCAGCTCGACAGGGGGGGCACCCCTCCACTTT	CATSSTGGAPLHF
many	-	TRBV4-3	TRBJ1-3	TGCGCCAGCAGCCCGGGACCCACGACTGGAAACACCATATATTTT	CASSPGPTTGNTIYF
once	-	TRBV5-1	TRBJ1-1	TGCGCCAGCAGCTTGTTGTCCGGGAACACTGAAGCTTTCTTT	CASSLLSGNTEAFF
-	-	TRBV6-5	TRBJ1-1	TGTGCCAGCAGTTACCTCGGCACCAGGACCACTGAAGCTTTCTTT	CASSYLGTRTTEAFF
-	-	TRBV6-9	TRBJ1-5	TGTGCCAGCGGGATGGCCAAGCCCCAGCATTTT	CASGMAKPQHF
many	TRBD1	TRBV11-3	TRBJ1-3	TGTGCCAGCAGCTTAAACACAGGGGCCTCTGGAAACACCATATATTTT	CASSLNTGASGNTIYF
many	-	TRBV24-1	TRBJ1-5	TGTGCCACCAGTGATTTCAGCAATCAGCCCCAGCATTTT	CATSDFSNQPQHF
many	-	TRBV9	TRBJ1-2	TGTGCCAGCAGCCGTGCGGGGACAACGAACTATGGCTACACCTTC	CASSRAGTTNYGYTF
-	-	TRBV6-1	TRBJ2-4	TGTGCCAGCAGTGTCCGTGGGGACGAAAACATTCAGTACTTC	CASSVRGDENIQYF
many	-	TRBV11-2	TRBJ2-7	TGTGCCAGCAGCTACGACAGCTTCTCCTACGAGCAGTACTTC	CASSYDSFSYEQYF
many	TRBD2	TRBV7-2	TRBJ2-7	TGTGCCAGCAGCGAATTTAGCGGGAGTGTGGACGAGCAGTACTTC	CASSEFSGSVDEQYF
many	-	TRBV11-2	TRBJ2-2	TGTGCCAGCAGCGAAGCTCAGGGTACCGGGGAGCTGTTTTTT	CASSEAQGTGELFF
many	TRBD1	TRBV6-1	TRBJ2-7	TGTGCCAGCAGGCGAGGGACAGGGCATCCCTACGAGCAGTACTTC	CASRRGTGHPYEQYF
-	TRBD2	TRBV20-1	TRBJ2-7	TGCAGTGCTAGCACGACTAGCGTTATCTACGAGCAGTACTTC	CSASTTSVIYEQYF
many	TRBD2	TRBV28	TRBJ2-3	TGTGCCAGCAGTTCCCTAAATCCATTACTAGCGGGGGGAACAGATACGCAGTATTTT	CASSSLNPLLAGGTDTQYF
many	-	TRBV20-1	TRBJ2-7	TGCAGTGCTAGAGGACTAGTAGGCTACGAGCAGTACTTC	CSARGLVGYEQYF
-	TRBD2	TRBV7-8	TRBJ2-7	TGTGCCAGCAAAAAGGCGGGAGTGAGCTCCTACGAGCAGTACTTC	CASKKAGVSSYEQYF
many	-	TRBV6-2/TRBV6-3	TRBJ1-1	TGTGCCAGCTCACCCCTGGGTATGAACACTGAAGCTTTCTTT	CASSPLGMNTEAFF
many	-	TRBV30	TRBJ1-1	TGTGCCTGGAGTGTAGCGATTAACACTGAAGCTTTCTTT	CAWSVAINTEAFF
-	TRBD1	TRBV12-3/TRBV12-4	TRBJ1-2	TGTGCCAGCAGTGCCGCAGGGGGCGCAGAGTATTTCTTC	CASSAAGGAEYFF
-	-	TRBV4-3	TRBJ2-3	TGCGCCAGCAGCCCAAGGACGGGGGGCGGCACAGATACGCAGTATTTT	CASSPRTGGGTDTQYF
many	TRBD1	TRBV6-1	TRBJ1-4	TGTGCCAGCAGTGGGGGGACAGCAACTAATGAAAAACTGTTTTTT	CASSGGTATNEKLFF
many	-	TRBV12-3/TRBV12-4	TRBJ2-2	TGTGCCAGCAGTTTGGGGGGGCAGGGTAGCACCGGGGAGCTGTTTTTT	CASSLGGQGSTGELFF
many	-	TRBV3-1	TRBJ1-1	TGTGCCAGCAGCCAGACACTTAACACTGAAGCTTTCTTT	CASSQTLNTEAFF
many	-	TRBV6-1	TRBJ2-7	TGTGCCATCGGGACGCACGAGCAGTACTTC	CAIGTHEQYF
many	-	TRBV9	TRBJ2-2	TGTGCCAGCAGCCCGATTGGGACCGGGGAGCTGTTTTTT	CASSPIGTGELFF